The following is a T cell receptor beta chain sequence with its context. Assignment of participants to cohorts was predicated upon participant-reported clinical history. This record belongs to a study of blood T cell repertoires in COVID-19. In the authors' methods: For nucleated cells, counts were estimated from reference gene primer amplification. Profiled with immunoSEQ multiplex PCR; TCRdb holds only in-frame clones, not every one. That table supplies the V and J calls and clone size; D and trimming were determined from the DNA. The sample shows 300,000 to 500,000 clones, 85% to 90% of them seen only once. The CDR3 extends over 15 amino acids. V trimming: 5 bases; J trimming: 7 bases; junction bases outside the gene matches: 9. Germline loops: CDR1 LNHNV, CDR2 YYDKDF (reference sequence).

The sequenced sample consisted of PBMCs or T cells enriched from blood (not recorded which). The chain links TRBV15 to TRBJ1-5, with TRBD1 matching over 9 bases. The receptor was derived from a woman aged 25 to 39 with acute COVID-19. The DNA of the CDR3 is TGTGCCACCAGCTTGCTGGACAGGGGAAGGCAGCCCCAGCATTTT. Translating gives CATSLLDRGRQPQHF.